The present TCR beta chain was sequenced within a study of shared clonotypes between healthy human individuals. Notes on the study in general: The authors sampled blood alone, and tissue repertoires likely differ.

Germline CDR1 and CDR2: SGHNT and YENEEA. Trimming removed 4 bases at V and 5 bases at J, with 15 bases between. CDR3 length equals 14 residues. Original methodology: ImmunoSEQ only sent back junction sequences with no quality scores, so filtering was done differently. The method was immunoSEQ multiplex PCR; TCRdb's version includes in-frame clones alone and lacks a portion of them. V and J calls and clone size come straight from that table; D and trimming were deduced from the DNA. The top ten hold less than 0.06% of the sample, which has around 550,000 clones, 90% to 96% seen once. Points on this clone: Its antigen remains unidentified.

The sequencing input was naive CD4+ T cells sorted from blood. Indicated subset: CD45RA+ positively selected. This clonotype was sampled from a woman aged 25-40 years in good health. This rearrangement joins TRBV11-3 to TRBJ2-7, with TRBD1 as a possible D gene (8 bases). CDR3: CASSYTGGANEQYF. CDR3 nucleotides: TGTGCCAGCAGCTACACAGGGGGGGCCAACGAGCAGTACTTC.